Following are 32 T cell receptor beta chains from one sample sequenced in a study of shared clonotypes between healthy human individuals. TCRdb's copy holds only in-frame clones and misses some; the assay was immunoSEQ multiplex PCR. Among 1,500,000 or so clones listed, just under 99% were seen once. Sequencing was performed on naive CD4+ T cells sorted from blood. Described subset: CD45RA+ positively selected. These receptors originate from a man aged 25-45 years in good health.

The chain's CDR3 is CASSFPGSSYNEQFF. The CDR3, as DNA: TGTGCCAGCAGTTTTCCGGGGAGCTCCTACAATGAGCAGTTCTTC. The chain joins TRBV28 to TRBJ2-1; D may be TRBD2 (5 bases). The V gene's germline CDR1 is MDHEN and CDR2 SYDVKM. V was shortened by 3 bases and J by 0 bases, with 9 bases between the two germline ends. This CDR3 is 15 amino acids long.

CDR3 in amino acids: CASSWTLGETQYF. The CDR3 DNA is TGTGCCAGCAGCTGGACCCTCGGGGAGACCCAGTACTTC. This rearrangement joins TRBV5-5 to TRBJ2-5; D ambiguous. The germline CDR1 and CDR2 sequences are SGHKS and YYEKEE (reference sequence). This CDR3 has 13 residues. V shed 3 bases and J shed 5 bases, with 11 bases lying between them.

The chain recombines TRBV7-9 with TRBJ1-1; D remains ambiguous. Trimming pared 3 bases from V and 11 bases from J, leaving 16 bases between. Germline V gene data show CDR1 as SEHNR and CDR2 as FQNEAQ (reference sequence). This CDR3 comprises 13 residues. The CDR3 DNA follows: TGTGCCAGCAGCTTTCCAGTGGGAAAGAACGCTTTCTTT. It encodes CASSFPVGKNAFF.

The V call is TRBV28, the J call TRBJ2-7; D perhaps matches TRBD2 (6 bases). CDR3 length: 11 amino acids. The V end lost 6 bases, the J end lost 12 bases, and 15 bases lay between the germline ends. Germline CDR1 and CDR2: MDHEN and SYDVKM. CDR3 residues: CASRGTLHLYF. DNA of the CDR3: TGTGCCAGCAGAGGGACTCTTCACCTGTACTTC.

Comment on this clone: This same CDR3 is encoded by further DNA sequences in the sample. The CDR3 here is CASSPRAGGTDTQYF. The CDR3, as DNA: TGTGCCAGCTCACCACGGGCGGGAGGCACAGATACGCAGTATTTT. The rearrangement links TRBV18 to TRBJ2-3; 7 bases are shared with TRBD2. V dropped 1 base and J dropped 1; count of bases not matched to a gene: 2. The CDR3 has 15 amino acids. Germline CDR1 reads KGHSH; CDR2 reads LQKENI.

V gene TRBV14 combines with J gene TRBJ2-7; 16 bases fit TRBD2. This CDR3 spans 17 amino acids. Germline V gene sequence: CDR1 SGHDN, CDR2 FVKESK. The trim removed 4 bases at V and 1 base at J, leaving 4 bases unmatched. The CDR3 region has the DNA TGTGCCAGCAGCCCGGGACTAGCGGGAGGGCCATCCTACGAGCAGTACTTC. Amino acid sequence: CASSPGLAGGPSYEQYF.

This chain joins TRBV2 and TRBJ2-4; D remains unclear. Germline V gene sequence: CDR1 SNHLY, CDR2 FYNNEI. V lost 6 bases, J lost 9 bases, and 12 bases lay in between. The CDR3 has 12 amino acids. The CDR3 coding sequence is TGTGCCAGCAGCCTGCACTCGGGCATTCAGTACTTC. Amino acids: CASSLHSGIQYF.

This clone has only one observation. This chain links TRBV18 with TRBJ2-5; either TRBD1 or TRBD2 may fit D (5 bases each). In germline, CDR1 is KGHSH, CDR2 LQKENI. V was pared by 6 bases and J by 1 base, with 18 bases between. The CDR3 extends over 16 amino acids. CDR3 sequence (DNA): TGTGCCAGCTCCCGTTTACCGTCCGGGACCCAAGAGACCCAGTACTTC. Amino acid sequence: CASSRLPSGTQETQYF.

The V call is TRBV7-2, the J call TRBJ2-2; D may be TRBD1 (6 bases). Germline V gives CDR1 SGHTA, CDR2 FQGNSA. The CDR3 totals 19 residues. Between the trimmed V and J ends, which lost 1 base and 1 base, there was a span of 19 bases. The CDR3 DNA follows: TGTGCCAGCAGCTTAGGGCCCCAGGGGAATACCTGGAACACCGGGGAGCTGTTTTTT. Its protein is CASSLGPQGNTWNTGELFF.

V is TRBV11-2 and J is TRBJ2-1; D gene uncertain. Trimming removed 1 base from V and 2 bases from J, with 18 bases in between. CDR1 is SGHAT and CDR2 is FQNNGV in the germline V gene. This CDR3 contains 18 residues. CDR3 sequence (DNA): TGTGCCAGCAGCTTAGTGGGTCATCGGGTAAACCCCTACAATGAGCAGTTCTTC. Translation gives CASSLVGHRVNPYNEQFF.

The chain is built from TRBV7-9 and TRBJ2-5; 14 bases map to TRBD2. CDR3 size: 15 residues. Germline assignment: CDR1 SEHNR and CDR2 FQNEAQ (reference sequence). Trimming at V came to 5 bases and at J to 3 bases, leaving 2 bases not matched to a gene. Here the CDR3 DNA reads TGTGCCAGCAGCCGGGGACTAGCGGGAGAAGAGACCCAGTACTTC. As protein: CASSRGLAGEETQYF.

The chain couples TRBV30 to TRBJ1-1; TRBD1 might be the D (5 bases). With 1 base removed from V and 2 bases from J, the gap between germline ends came to 11 bases. Germline assignment: CDR1 GTSNPN and CDR2 SVGIG (reference sequence). The CDR3 runs 14 residues. CDR3 residues: CAWSALGDNTEAFF. The CDR3 DNA sequence: TGTGCCTGGAGTGCGCTTGGGGACAACACTGAAGCTTTCTTT.

J is TRBJ2-3 and V is TRBV19; TRBD2 matches at 7 bases. The V gene's germline CDR1 is LNHDA and CDR2 SQIVND (reference sequence). V was pared by 5 bases and J by 9 bases, with 11 bases of the junction left unmatched. This CDR3 is 14 amino acids long. The chain's CDR3 is CASSDPPGGSTQYF. The CDR3 coding sequence is TGTGCCAGTAGTGATCCGCCGGGCGGGAGCACGCAGTATTTT.

The chain uses TRBV29-1 and TRBJ2-3; 9 nucleotides line up with TRBD2. This CDR3 comprises 13 residues. V lost 1 base to trimming and J lost 10 bases; unmatched junction nucleotides: 6. CDR1 is SQVTM and CDR2 is ANQGSEA in the germline V gene. CDR3 amino acids: CSVEVSGRIAQYF. CDR3 coding DNA: TGCAGCGTTGAAGTTAGCGGGAGAATTGCGCAGTATTTT.

The chain employs TRBV7-9 and TRBJ1-4; D remains ambiguous. Trimming took off 3 bases at V and 3 bases at J, with 8 bases between the two ends. CDR1 is SEHNR, CDR2 FQNEAQ, per germline (reference sequence). This CDR3 contains 14 residues. DNA of the CDR3: TGTGCCAGCAGCTTTCCTCGGGCTAATGAAAAACTGTTTTTT. Its protein product is CASSFPRANEKLFF.

Only one count was recorded for this clone. The chain has TRBV6-1 and TRBJ2-5; 8 bases align to TRBD1. Looked up from germline, CDR1 is MNHNS and CDR2 is SASEGT. CDR3 length equals 15 residues. Trimming removed 6 bases from V and 5 bases from J; junction bases left unmatched: 11. Here the CDR3 reads CASRSEQGVWETQYF. The CDR3 DNA reads TGTGCCAGCAGGTCAGAACAGGGGGTTTGGGAGACCCAGTACTTC.

The table lists this clone with a few counts. The chain uses TRBV4-1 and TRBJ1-1; TRBD1 is a possible D gene (5 bases). The CDR3 covers 13 residues. V lost 0 bases and J lost 9, with 11 bases in between. Germline-derived CDR1 and CDR2 are MGHRA and YSYEKL. The CDR3 DNA is TGCGCCAGCAGCCAAGAAGGACACCGCCAAGCTTTCTTT. It translates to CASSQEGHRQAFF.

This sequence joins TRBV20-1 and TRBJ2-5, with D unresolved. The germline CDR1 and CDR2 sequences are DFQATT and SNEGSKA (reference sequence). V was cut by 3 bases and J by 2 bases, with 4 bases left in between. The CDR3 extends over 11 amino acids. CDR3 region: CSASQQETQYF. Written as DNA, the CDR3 is TGCAGTGCTAGCCAACAAGAGACCCAGTACTTC.

The chain combines TRBV6-1 with TRBJ1-2, with 11 positions matching TRBD1. The CDR3 contains 13 residues. The germline V gene has CDR1 MNHNS and CDR2 SASEGT. The J segment lost 10 bases and the V segment lost 7 bases, leaving 8 bases of the junction unmatched. The CDR3 DNA reads TGTGCCAGCAACTTGGGACAGGGGGAACACTACACCTTC. This gives the protein CASNLGQGEHYTF.

The V and J genes are TRBV18 and TRBJ1-4; maybe TRBD1 (5 bases). Germline V gene sequence: CDR1 KGHSH, CDR2 LQKENI. The CDR3 is 15 residues long. The V end lost 2 bases, the J end lost 8 bases, and 15 bases lay between the germline ends. The CDR3 protein is CASSPTGPAGEKLFF. The CDR3, as DNA: TGTGCCAGCTCACCAACAGGACCAGCAGGCGAAAAACTGTTTTTT.

V is TRBV19 and J is TRBJ1-2; unclear D gene. Trimming shortened V by 7 bases and J by 5 bases, and 8 bases separated the two germline ends. The CDR3 has 11 amino acids. From germline, CDR1 is LNHDA and CDR2 SQIVND (reference sequence). The CDR3 DNA reads as TGTGCCAGTATGGGTGGATATGGCTACACCTTC. Translation: CASMGGYGYTF.

This rearrangement joins TRBV5-1 to TRBJ2-3; 9 positions agree with TRBD1. Trimming at V came to 4 bases and at J to 2 bases, leaving 2 bases not matched to a gene. This CDR3 contains 14 residues. Germline values: CDR1 SGHRS, CDR2 YFSETQ. The CDR3 loop is CASSRTGVTDTQYF. CDR3 in DNA: TGCGCCAGCAGCAGGACAGGGGTCACAGATACGCAGTATTTT.

The chain couples TRBV7-2 to TRBJ2-1, with D uncertain. Germline V gives CDR1 SGHTA, CDR2 FQGNSA. The CDR3 is 14 residues long. V was trimmed by 2 bases and J by 5 bases, leaving 10 bases between them. The CDR3 loop is CASSLSWANNEQFF. The CDR3 bases are TGTGCCAGCAGCTTAAGTTGGGCTAACAATGAGCAGTTCTTC. Based on the CDR3 plus reference TRBV7-2 and TRBJ2-1, the full variable domain is GAGVSQSPSNKVTEKGKDVELRCDPISGHTALYWYRQSLGQGLEFLIYFQGNSAPDKSGLPSDRFSAERTGGSVSTLTIQRTQQEDSAVYLCASSLSWANNEQFFGPGTRLTVL.

This clone is a singleton in its sample. The chain combines TRBV27 with TRBJ2-3; possible D gene TRBD2, 5 bases. Trimming removed 8 bases at V and 1 base at J, with 13 bases between. This CDR3 region has 14 residues. CDR1 MNHEY and CDR2 SMNVEV come from the germline V gene (reference sequence). The CDR3 sequence: CASSLEGGTDTQYF. In DNA, the CDR3 is TGTGCCAGCTCCTTAGAGGGTGGCACAGATACGCAGTATTTT.

This chain connects TRBV12-5 to TRBJ2-5; D gene uncertain. Trimming took 4 bases from V and 5 from J, leaving 5 bases between them. This CDR3 is 11 amino acids long. Germline CDR1 is LGHNT and CDR2 is FRNRAP. For the CDR3, the DNA is TGTGCTAGTGGTTCTCCGGAGACCCAGTACTTC. Residues: CASGSPETQYF.

This chain uses TRBV7-9 with TRBJ2-2, with TRBD2 matching over 12 bases. Germline lookup yields CDR1 SEHNR and CDR2 FQNEAQ (reference sequence). The CDR3 totals 14 residues. V lost 6 bases and J lost 4; bases outside the gene matches: 0. The CDR3 nucleotides read TGTGCCAGCAGACTAGCGGGAGGCACCGGGGAGCTGTTTTTT. Protein: CASRLAGGTGELFF.

The J gene is TRBJ1-1, the V gene TRBV7-2; 8 bases match TRBD1. The CDR3 length is 12 residues. V was pared by 4 bases and J by 8 bases, with 3 bases of the junction left unmatched. Germline CDR1 is SGHTA and CDR2 is FQGNSA. CDR3 in amino acids: CASSSRDREAFF. In nucleotides, the CDR3 is TGTGCCAGCAGCTCCCGGGACAGGGAAGCTTTCTTT. Full variable domain (remainder filled in from reference TRBV7-2 and TRBJ1-1): GAGVSQSPSNKVTEKGKDVELRCDPISGHTALYWYRQSLGQGLEFLIYFQGNSAPDKSGLPSDRFSAERTGGSVSTLTIQRTQQEDSAVYLCASSSRDREAFFGQGTRLTVV.

The CDR3 here is CAISSGTGAVEQFF. The CDR3 DNA is TGTGCCATCAGTTCCGGGACAGGGGCGGTCGAGCAGTTCTTC. V gene TRBV10-3 combines with J gene TRBJ2-1, with 10 bases that match TRBD1. CDR3 length: 14 amino acids. Losses at the gene ends were 5 bases for V and 10 bases for J; bases not matched to a gene: 8. Germline CDR1 ENHRY, CDR2 SYGVKD.

This chain uses TRBV27 with TRBJ1-4; no definite D call. CDR3 size: 14 residues. Trimming stripped 3 bases from V and 4 bases from J, with 9 bases between. Germline V gives CDR1 MNHEY, CDR2 SMNVEV (reference sequence). DNA for the CDR3: TGTGCCAGCAGTTTGAAACCCTATAATGAAAAACTGTTTTTT. Translation gives CASSLKPYNEKLFF. Filled out from reference TRBV27 and TRBJ1-4, the complete variable domain reads EAQVTQNPRYLITVTGKKLTVTCSQNMNHEYMSWYRQDPGLGLRQIYYSMNVEVTDKGDVPEGYKVSRKEKRNFPLILESPSPNQTSLYFCASSLKPYNEKLFFGSGTQLSVL.

Comments on this clone: A junction boundary mismatches the germline segment, possibly from a read error. The chain carries TRBV7-2 and TRBJ2-7; 11 bases align to TRBD2. This CDR3 contains 15 residues. Germline V gives CDR1 SGHTA, CDR2 FQGNSA. This chain's CDR3 is CASSVAGGNDYEQYF. DNA of the CDR3: TGTGCCAGCAGCGTAGCGGGAGGGAACGACTACGAGCAGTACTTC. Looking up the rest from reference TRBV7-2 and TRBJ2-7 gives the full variable domain: GAGVSQSPSNKVTEKGKDVELRCDPISGHTALYWYRQSLGQGLEFLIYFQGNSAPDKSGLPSDRFSAERTGGSVSTLTIQRTQQEDSAVYLCASSVAGGNDYEQYFGPGTRLTVT.

This chain connects TRBV29-1 to TRBJ2-7, with TRBD1 matching over 10 bases. Trimming at V came to 6 bases and at J to 0 bases, leaving 8 bases not matched to a gene. The length of the CDR3 is 15 residues. CDR1 SQVTM and CDR2 ANQGSEA come from the germline V gene. CDR3 DNA: TGCAGCGTAGCTGGTTGGACAGGGGGCTCCTACGAGCAGTACTTC. This sequence encodes CSVAGWTGGSYEQYF.

V usage is TRBV29-1 and J usage is TRBJ1-2, with 7 nucleotides matching TRBD1. Germline V CDR1 and CDR2: SQVTM, ANQGSEA. The length of the CDR3 is 16 residues. CDR3 DNA: TGCACCGACTCGTGGACTCTACAACAGGGGACCTATGGCTACACCTTC. As protein: CTDSWTLQQGTYGYTF.